This T cell receptor beta chain was sequenced in a study of blood T cell repertoires in COVID-19. The CDR3 covers 14 residues. Per germline, CDR1 SEHNR and CDR2 FQNEAQ (reference sequence). With 5 bases removed from V and 5 bases from J, the gap between germline ends came to 15 bases. The assay was immunoSEQ multiplex PCR, and TCRdb's table has in-frame clones only and misses some. The table records a few hundred thousand clones, around 88% of them present only once. The chain uses TRBV7-9 and TRBJ2-5; a possible D gene is TRBD2 (5 bases). This receptor was obtained from a woman in her forties or fifties with acute or convalescent COVID-19. The sequencing input was peripheral blood. CDR3 residues: CASSLGIPGETQYF. For the CDR3, the DNA is TGTGCCAGCAGCCTCGGGATTCCTGGCGAGACCCAGTACTTC.